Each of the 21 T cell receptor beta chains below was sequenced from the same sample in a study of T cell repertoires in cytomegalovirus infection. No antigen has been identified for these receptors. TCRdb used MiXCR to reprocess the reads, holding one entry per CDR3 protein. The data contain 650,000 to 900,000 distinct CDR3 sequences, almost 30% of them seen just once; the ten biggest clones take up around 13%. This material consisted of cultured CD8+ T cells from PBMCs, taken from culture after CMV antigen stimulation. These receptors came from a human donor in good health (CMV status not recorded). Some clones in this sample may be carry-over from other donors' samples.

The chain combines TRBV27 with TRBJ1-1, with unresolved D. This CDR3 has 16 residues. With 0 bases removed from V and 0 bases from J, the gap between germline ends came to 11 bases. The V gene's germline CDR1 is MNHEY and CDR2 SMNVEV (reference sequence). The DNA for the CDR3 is TGTGCCAGCAGTTTATCTATAGTTGTGCTGAACACTGAAGCTTTCTTT. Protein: CASSLSIVVLNTEAFF.

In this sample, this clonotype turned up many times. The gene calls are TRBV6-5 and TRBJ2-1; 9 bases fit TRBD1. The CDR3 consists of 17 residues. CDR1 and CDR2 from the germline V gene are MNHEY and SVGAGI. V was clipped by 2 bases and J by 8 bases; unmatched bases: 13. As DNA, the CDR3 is TGTGCCAGCAGTTACCCACCGAGGGGACAGGGATTCCATGAGCAGTTCTTC. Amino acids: CASSYPPRGQGFHEQFF.

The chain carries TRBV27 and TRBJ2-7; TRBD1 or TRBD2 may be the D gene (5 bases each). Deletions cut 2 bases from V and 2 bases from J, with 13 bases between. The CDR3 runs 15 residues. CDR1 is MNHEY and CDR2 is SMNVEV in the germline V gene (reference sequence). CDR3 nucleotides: TGTGCCAGCAGTTTAACGGCAGGGAGTACCTACGAGCAGTACTTC. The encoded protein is CASSLTAGSTYEQYF.

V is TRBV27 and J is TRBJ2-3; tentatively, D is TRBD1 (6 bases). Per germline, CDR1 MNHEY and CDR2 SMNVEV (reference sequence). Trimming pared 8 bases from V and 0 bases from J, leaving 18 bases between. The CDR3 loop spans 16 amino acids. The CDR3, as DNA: TGTGCCAGCTCAGTGGCCCAGACAGGAAGCACAGATACGCAGTATTTT. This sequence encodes CASSVAQTGSTDTQYF.

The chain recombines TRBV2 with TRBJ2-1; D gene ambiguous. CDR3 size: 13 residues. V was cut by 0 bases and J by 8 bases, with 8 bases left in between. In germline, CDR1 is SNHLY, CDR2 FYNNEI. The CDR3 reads CASSEARWDEQFF. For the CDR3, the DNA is TGTGCCAGCAGTGAAGCACGATGGGATGAGCAGTTCTTC. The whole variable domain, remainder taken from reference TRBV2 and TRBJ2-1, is EPEVTQTPSHQVTQMGQEVILRCVPISNHLYFYWYRQILGQKVEFLVSFYNNEISEKSEIFDDQFSVERPDGSNFTLKIRSTKLEDSAMYFCASSEARWDEQFFGPGTRLTVL.

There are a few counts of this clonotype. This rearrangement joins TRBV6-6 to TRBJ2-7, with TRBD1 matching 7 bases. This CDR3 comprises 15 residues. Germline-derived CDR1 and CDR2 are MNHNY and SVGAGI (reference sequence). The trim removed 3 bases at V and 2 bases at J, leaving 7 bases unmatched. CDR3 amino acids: CASSYVLGGTYEQYF. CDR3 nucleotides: TGTGCCAGCAGTTATGTTCTAGGGGGCACCTACGAGCAGTACTTC.

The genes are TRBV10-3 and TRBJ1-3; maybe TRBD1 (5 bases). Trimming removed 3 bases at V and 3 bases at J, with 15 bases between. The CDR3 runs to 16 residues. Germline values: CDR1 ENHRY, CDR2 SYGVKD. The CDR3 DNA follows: TGTGCCATCAGTGAAGGGTTAGGGGAAGGTGGAAACACCATATATTTT. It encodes CAISEGLGEGGNTIYF.

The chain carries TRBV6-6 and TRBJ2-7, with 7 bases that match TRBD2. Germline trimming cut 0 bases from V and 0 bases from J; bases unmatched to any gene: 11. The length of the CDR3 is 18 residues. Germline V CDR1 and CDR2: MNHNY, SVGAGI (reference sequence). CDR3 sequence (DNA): TGTGCCAGCAGTTACTCGTCCCTACTAGCGACGCCCTCCTACGAGCAGTACTTC. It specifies CASSYSSLLATPSYEQYF.

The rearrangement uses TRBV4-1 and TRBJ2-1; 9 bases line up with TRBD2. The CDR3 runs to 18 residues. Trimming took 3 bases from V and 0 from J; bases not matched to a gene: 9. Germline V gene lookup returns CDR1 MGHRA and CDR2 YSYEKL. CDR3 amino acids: CASSHARSGGPSYNEQFF. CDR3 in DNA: TGCGCCAGCAGCCACGCACGTAGCGGGGGCCCCTCCTACAATGAGCAGTTCTTC.

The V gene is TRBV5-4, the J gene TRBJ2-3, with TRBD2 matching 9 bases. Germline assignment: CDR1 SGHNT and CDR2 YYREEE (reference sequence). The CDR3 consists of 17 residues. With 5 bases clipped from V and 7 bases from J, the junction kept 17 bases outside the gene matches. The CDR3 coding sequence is TGTGCCAGCAGTCTGGACTTGTCAGCGGGGGGTGGCAATACGCAGTATTTT. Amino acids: CASSLDLSAGGGNTQYF. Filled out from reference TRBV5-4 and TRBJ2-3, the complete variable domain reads ETGVTQSPTHLIKTRGQQVTLRCSSQSGHNTVSWYQQALGQGPQFIFQYYREEENGRGNFPPRFSGLQFPNYSSELNVNALELDDSALYLCASSLDLSAGGGNTQYFGPGTRLTVL.

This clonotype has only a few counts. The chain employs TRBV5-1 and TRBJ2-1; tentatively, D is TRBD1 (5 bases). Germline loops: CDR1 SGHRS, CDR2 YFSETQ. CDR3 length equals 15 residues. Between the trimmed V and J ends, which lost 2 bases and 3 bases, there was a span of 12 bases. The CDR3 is CASSFRPGYYNEQFF. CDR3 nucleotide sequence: TGCGCCAGCAGCTTCCGCCCAGGGTACTACAATGAGCAGTTCTTC.

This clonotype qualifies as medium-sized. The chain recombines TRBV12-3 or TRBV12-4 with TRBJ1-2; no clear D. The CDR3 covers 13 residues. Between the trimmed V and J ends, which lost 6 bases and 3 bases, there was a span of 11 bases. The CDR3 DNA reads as TGTGCCAGCAGACGCCGTCCGGACTATGGCTACACCTTC. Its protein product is CASRRRPDYGYTF.

The CDR3 spells CASSESSPQPQHF. The CDR3 DNA is TGCGCCAGCAGTGAGAGCAGTCCTCAGCCCCAGCATTTT. The chain joins TRBV10-2 to TRBJ1-5; D unresolved. The V and J ends lost 2 bases and 6 bases respectively, with 8 bases between them. CDR1 and CDR2 from the germline V gene are WSHSY and SAAADI. This CDR3 is built from 13 residues.

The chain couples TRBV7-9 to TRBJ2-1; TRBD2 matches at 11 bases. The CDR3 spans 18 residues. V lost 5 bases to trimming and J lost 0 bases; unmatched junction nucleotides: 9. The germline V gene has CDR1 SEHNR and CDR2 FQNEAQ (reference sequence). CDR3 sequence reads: CASSPDGTSGPSYNEQFF. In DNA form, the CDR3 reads TGTGCCAGCAGCCCTGACGGGACTAGCGGCCCCTCCTACAATGAGCAGTTCTTC.

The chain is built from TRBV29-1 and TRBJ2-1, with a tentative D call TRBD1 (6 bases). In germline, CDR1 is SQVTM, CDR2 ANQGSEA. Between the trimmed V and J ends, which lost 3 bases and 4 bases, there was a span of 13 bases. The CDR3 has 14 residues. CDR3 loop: CSVEEGTPYNEQFF. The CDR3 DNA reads TGCAGCGTTGAGGAAGGGACACCTTACAATGAGCAGTTCTTC.

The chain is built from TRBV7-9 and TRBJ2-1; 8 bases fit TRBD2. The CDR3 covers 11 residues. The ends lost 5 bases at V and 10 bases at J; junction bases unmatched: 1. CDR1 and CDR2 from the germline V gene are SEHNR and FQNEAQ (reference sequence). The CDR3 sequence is CASSRGREQFF. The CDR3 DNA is TGTGCCAGCAGCCGCGGGAGGGAGCAGTTCTTC.

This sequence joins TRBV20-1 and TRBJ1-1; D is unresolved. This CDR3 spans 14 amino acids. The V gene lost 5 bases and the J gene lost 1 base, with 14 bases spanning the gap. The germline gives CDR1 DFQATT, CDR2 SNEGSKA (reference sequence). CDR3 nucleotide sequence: TGCAGTGCTCGAATCCCTTACGAGAACACTGAAGCTTTCTTT. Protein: CSARIPYENTEAFF.

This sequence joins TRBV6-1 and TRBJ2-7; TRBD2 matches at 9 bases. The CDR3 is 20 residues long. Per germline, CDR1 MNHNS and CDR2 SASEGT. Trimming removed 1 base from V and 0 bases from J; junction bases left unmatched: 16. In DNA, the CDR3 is TGTGCCAGCAGTGAAGAAGGCGGGGGGGTCTCATCGAGGTTCTCCTACGAGCAGTACTTC. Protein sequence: CASSEEGGGVSSRFSYEQYF.

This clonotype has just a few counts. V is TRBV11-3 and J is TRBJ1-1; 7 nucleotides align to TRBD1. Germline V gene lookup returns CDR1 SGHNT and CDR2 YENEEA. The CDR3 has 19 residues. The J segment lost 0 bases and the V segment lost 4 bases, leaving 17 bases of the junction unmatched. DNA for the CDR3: TGTGCCAGCAGCTGCCGGCCTGTAAGGGGGCGGGGTATGAACACTGAAGCTTTCTTT. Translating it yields CASSCRPVRGRGMNTEAFF. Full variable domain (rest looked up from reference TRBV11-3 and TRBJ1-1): EAGVVQSPRYKIIEKKQPVAFWCNPISGHNTLYWYLQNLGQGPELLIRYENEEAVDDSQLPKDRFSAERLKGVDSTLKIQPAELGDSAVYLCASSCRPVRGRGMNTEAFFGQGTRLTVV.

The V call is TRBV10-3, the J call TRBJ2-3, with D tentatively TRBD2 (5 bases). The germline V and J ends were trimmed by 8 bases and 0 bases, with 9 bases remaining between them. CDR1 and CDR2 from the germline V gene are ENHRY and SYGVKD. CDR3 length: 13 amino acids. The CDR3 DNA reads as TGTGCCATCCTGAGGGATAGCACAGATACGCAGTATTTT. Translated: CAILRDSTDTQYF.

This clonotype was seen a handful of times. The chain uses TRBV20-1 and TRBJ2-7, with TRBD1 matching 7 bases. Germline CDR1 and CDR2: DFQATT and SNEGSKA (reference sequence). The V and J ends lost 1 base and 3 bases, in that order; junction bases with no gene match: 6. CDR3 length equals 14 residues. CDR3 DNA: TGCAGTGCTAGAGGCCCGGGACAGTACTACGAGCAGTACTTC. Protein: CSARGPGQYYEQYF.